The 24 T cell receptor beta chains listed next were all sequenced from one sample in a study of shared clonotypes between healthy human individuals. Sequenced by immunoSEQ multiplex PCR; TCRdb stores in-frame clones only, minus some. The profile shows around 2,000,000 clones, approximately 95% of them singletons. Material for sequencing was naive CD4+ T cells sorted from blood. The subset denotes: CD45RA+ positively selected. The receptors here all came from a man younger than 35 in good health.

The chain employs TRBV5-1 and TRBJ2-1; TRBD2 agrees at 12 bases. The germline CDR1 and CDR2 sequences are SGHRS and YFSETQ. V was clipped by 3 bases and J by 5 bases; unmatched bases: 9. The CDR3 has 17 residues. CDR3: CASSSGLAGSWDNEQFF. In DNA form, the CDR3 reads TGCGCCAGCAGCTCCGGACTAGCGGGGAGCTGGGACAATGAGCAGTTCTTC.

The V call is TRBV27, the J call TRBJ2-1, with 9 bases lining up with TRBD1. Germline V CDR1 and CDR2: MNHEY, SMNVEV (reference sequence). V lost 5 bases, J lost 3 bases, and 8 bases stayed unmatched. The CDR3 spans 16 residues. The CDR3 reads CASSSLQGAYYNEQFF. CDR3 in DNA: TGTGCCAGCAGTAGCCTACAGGGGGCCTACTACAATGAGCAGTTCTTC.

The rearrangement links TRBV5-1 to TRBJ1-4; possible D gene TRBD1, 5 bases. The CDR3 loop spans 19 amino acids. Germline loops: CDR1 SGHRS, CDR2 YFSETQ. Trimming cost V 0 bases and J 0 bases, with 18 bases left between them. This CDR3 is CASSLVPGTELSTNEKLFF. The DNA for the CDR3 is TGCGCCAGCAGCTTGGTCCCCGGGACTGAACTCTCAACTAATGAAAAACTGTTTTTT.

The gene calls are TRBV18 and TRBJ2-5, with D perhaps matching TRBD2 (6 bases). CDR3 length equals 16 residues. V was cut by 3 bases and J by 2 bases, with 16 bases left in between. The germline V gene has CDR1 KGHSH and CDR2 LQKENI. The CDR3, as DNA: TGTGCCAGCTCACCGCCAGGTGGTGGGGGGCAAGAGACCCAGTACTTC. It codes for CASSPPGGGGQETQYF.

The V and J genes are TRBV6-5 and TRBJ1-6; tentatively, D is TRBD1 (5 bases). V was pared by 2 bases and J by 9 bases, with 14 bases between. The CDR3 extends over 15 amino acids. The germline CDR1 and CDR2 sequences are MNHEY and SVGAGI. CDR3 sequence (DNA): TGTGCCAGCAGTTACCAGACGGGTAGGGGTTCACCCCTCCACTTT. As protein: CASSYQTGRGSPLHF.

This clone is a singleton in its sample. The chain links TRBV11-2 to TRBJ2-3, with 8 bases that match TRBD1. Germline values: CDR1 SGHAT, CDR2 FQNNGV. V was pared by 6 bases and J by 0 bases, with 5 bases of the junction left unmatched. The CDR3 covers 15 residues. The CDR3 loop is CASSRTGTSTDTQYF. The CDR3 DNA reads TGTGCCAGCAGTCGGACAGGGACTAGCACAGATACGCAGTATTTT.

The count of this clone is one. The gene calls are TRBV6-6 and TRBJ2-5; no definite D call. From germline, CDR1 is MNHNY and CDR2 SVGAGI (reference sequence). V shed 7 bases and J shed 1 base, with 13 bases lying between them. The CDR3 runs 14 residues. DNA of the CDR3: TGTGCCAGCACCGACGGGCCAATCCAAGAGACCCAGTACTTC. It encodes CASTDGPIQETQYF.

The rearrangement uses TRBV14 and TRBJ2-3, with a possible D match to TRBD2 (5 bases). V was shortened by 3 bases and J by 0 bases, with 7 bases between the two germline ends. This CDR3 is 14 amino acids long. The germline CDR1 and CDR2 sequences are SGHDN and FVKESK. The CDR3 is CASSHSGSTDTQYF. CDR3 DNA: TGTGCCAGCAGCCACTCGGGAAGCACAGATACGCAGTATTTT.

A single count supports this clone. The same CDR3 also results from other DNA sequences found in this sample. The CDR3 DNA reads as TGCAGCGTCGGGTGGGGGTCTGGAAACACCATATATTTT. It specifies CSVGWGSGNTIYF. The chain employs TRBV29-1 and TRBJ1-3; D is possibly TRBD1 (5 bases). This CDR3 spans 13 amino acids. V shed 6 bases and J shed 1 base, with 10 bases lying between them. The germline gives CDR1 SQVTM, CDR2 ANQGSEA.

The chain combines TRBV5-1 with TRBJ1-2; maybe TRBD1 (5 bases). Looked up from germline, CDR1 is SGHRS and CDR2 is YFSETQ. Trimming cost V 4 bases and J 5 bases, with 24 bases left between them. The CDR3 length is 17 residues. CDR3 sequence (DNA): TGCGCCAGCAGCAAGGAGACGACAGTCTCCCTAGAATATGGCTACACCTTC. Translated, it gives CASSKETTVSLEYGYTF.

CDR3 nucleotide sequence: TGTGCCAGCAGTGAAGAGGGTTTGGGGTACACTGAAGCTTTCTTT. This translates into CASSEEGLGYTEAFF. The chain has TRBV2 and TRBJ1-1; D gene unclear. This CDR3 is 15 amino acids long. V was clipped by 1 base and J by 3 bases, with 12 bases between them. Germline V gene data show CDR1 as SNHLY and CDR2 as FYNNEI.

This clone was recorded once. In the same sample, other DNA sequences code for this CDR3. The V gene is TRBV7-2, the J gene TRBJ1-1; D ambiguous. Germline V CDR1 and CDR2: SGHTA, FQGNSA. The CDR3 sequence is 13 residues long. The V gene lost 2 bases and the J gene lost 0 bases, with 4 bases spanning the gap. The CDR3 coding sequence is TGTGCCAGCAGCTTAACGTTGAACACTGAAGCTTTCTTT. This gives the protein CASSLTLNTEAFF. The entire variable domain, with the rest obtained from reference TRBV7-2 and TRBJ1-1, is as follows: GAGVSQSPSNKVTEKGKDVELRCDPISGHTALYWYRQSLGQGLEFLIYFQGNSAPDKSGLPSDRFSAERTGGSVSTLTIQRTQQEDSAVYLCASSLTLNTEAFFGQGTRLTVV.

The chain combines TRBV5-1 with TRBJ2-3, with a weak D call TRBD2 (5 bases). The germline V gene encodes CDR1 SGHRS and CDR2 YFSETQ. Trimming removed 0 bases at V and 4 bases at J, with 9 bases between. CDR3 size: 14 residues. CDR3 nucleotides: TGCGCCAGCAGCTTGGACGGGAACTCAGATACGCAGTATTTT. It yields the protein CASSLDGNSDTQYF.

The V gene is TRBV20-1, the J gene TRBJ2-7; weak D call: TRBD2 (5 bases). The length of the CDR3 is 11 residues. CDR1 is DFQATT, CDR2 SNEGSKA, per germline (reference sequence). Trimming removed 6 bases from V and 2 bases from J, with 8 bases in between. CDR3 residues: CSAELAYEQYF. The CDR3, as DNA: TGCAGTGCGGAACTAGCCTACGAGCAGTACTTC.

The chain combines TRBV6-1 with TRBJ2-2; 12 nucleotides line up with TRBD2. Germline CDR1 MNHNS, CDR2 SASEGT. V lost 4 bases to trimming and J lost 3 bases; unmatched junction nucleotides: 3. This CDR3 contains 16 residues. The CDR3 loop reads CASSATSGSDTGELFF. The CDR3 DNA reads TGTGCCAGCAGTGCGACTAGCGGGAGCGACACCGGGGAGCTGTTTTTT.

The chain is built from TRBV5-1 and TRBJ1-2; D possibly corresponds to TRBD1 (5 bases). Germline CDR1 reads SGHRS; CDR2 reads YFSETQ. This CDR3 is 14 amino acids long. The germline V and J ends were trimmed by 3 bases and 4 bases, with 13 bases remaining between them. Here the CDR3 reads CASSSLGRGYGYTF. The CDR3 region has the DNA TGCGCCAGCAGCTCCCTGGGTAGGGGCTATGGCTACACCTTC.

The chain couples TRBV29-1 to TRBJ2-2, with D possibly matching TRBD1 (6 bases). The CDR3 contains 15 residues. V shed 2 bases and J shed 4 bases, with 14 bases lying between them. CDR1 is SQVTM and CDR2 is ANQGSEA in the germline V gene. The CDR3 here is CSVELQGRGTGELFF. CDR3 nucleotides: TGCAGCGTTGAATTACAGGGAAGGGGCACCGGGGAGCTGTTTTTT.

V usage is TRBV7-9 and J usage is TRBJ1-4; 9 nucleotides line up with TRBD1. Germline CDR1 reads SEHNR; CDR2 reads FQNEAQ (reference sequence). This CDR3 comprises 15 residues. V gave up 5 bases and J gave up 7 bases; unmatched junction bases: 8. The CDR3 loop reads CASSAQGAVPEKLFF. The DNA for the CDR3 is TGTGCCAGCAGCGCACAGGGGGCAGTCCCTGAAAAACTGTTTTTT.

The V gene is TRBV7-6, the J gene TRBJ2-5, with D perhaps matching TRBD1 (6 bases). V lost 5 bases to trimming and J lost 2 bases, with 9 bases between them. Germline V lookup: CDR1 SGHVS, CDR2 FNYEAQ. CDR3 length: 13 amino acids. The CDR3 DNA reads as TGTGCCAGCAGCCAAGGACAGCAAGAGACCCAGTACTTC. Residues: CASSQGQQETQYF.

This clone has a single count. The V and J genes are TRBV4-1 and TRBJ2-3; TRBD1 aligns across 10 bases. J lost 6 bases, V lost 2 bases, and 8 bases had no gene match. The CDR3 extends over 16 amino acids. Germline V gives CDR1 MGHRA, CDR2 YSYEKL. The CDR3 DNA reads TGCGCCAGCAGCCAACTGGACAGGGGGTCTCCGGATACGCAGTATTTT. Its translation is CASSQLDRGSPDTQYF.

V usage is TRBV30 and J usage is TRBJ1-2; D is ambiguous. This CDR3 is built from 11 residues. Germline V CDR1 and CDR2: GTSNPN, SVGIG (reference sequence). The V end lost 3 bases, the J end lost 4 bases, and 6 bases lay between the germline ends. CDR3 loop: CAWRLLYGYTF. CDR3 nucleotides: TGTGCCTGGAGACTCCTCTATGGCTACACCTTC.

The chain couples TRBV9 to TRBJ1-2, with D perhaps TRBD1 (5 bases). Germline assignment: CDR1 SGDLS and CDR2 YYNGEE. V was pared by 4 bases and J by 8 bases, with 18 bases between. The CDR3 totals 14 residues. CDR3 loop: CASSLSDRPWGYTF. The CDR3 DNA sequence: TGTGCCAGCAGCCTCTCCGACAGACCATGGGGCTACACCTTC. The variable domain in full, completed from reference TRBV9 and TRBJ1-2, reads DSGVTQTPKHLITATGQRVTLRCSPRSGDLSVYWYQQSLDQGLQFLIQYYNGEERAKGNILERFSAQQFPDLHSELNLSSLELGDSALYFCASSLSDRPWGYTFGSGTRLTVV.

To note about this clone: Other DNA sequences within the sample encode an identical CDR3. J is TRBJ2-7 and V is TRBV18; no definite D call. Germline V gives CDR1 KGHSH, CDR2 LQKENI. The CDR3 is made up of 11 amino acids. Trimming pared 5 bases from V and 5 bases from J, leaving 7 bases between. CDR3 nucleotide sequence: TGTGCCAGCTCATTGGGGAACGAGCAGTACTTC. Translation gives CASSLGNEQYF.

The J gene is TRBJ1-4, the V gene TRBV5-1; TRBD1 matches 7 bases. Germline V gene sequence: CDR1 SGHRS, CDR2 YFSETQ. The CDR3 length is 16 residues. V lost 3 bases to trimming and J lost 3 bases; unmatched junction nucleotides: 8. CDR3 bases: TGCGCCAGCAGCTCGGGACAGTACCCAGCTAATGAAAAACTGTTTTTT. It translates to CASSSGQYPANEKLFF.